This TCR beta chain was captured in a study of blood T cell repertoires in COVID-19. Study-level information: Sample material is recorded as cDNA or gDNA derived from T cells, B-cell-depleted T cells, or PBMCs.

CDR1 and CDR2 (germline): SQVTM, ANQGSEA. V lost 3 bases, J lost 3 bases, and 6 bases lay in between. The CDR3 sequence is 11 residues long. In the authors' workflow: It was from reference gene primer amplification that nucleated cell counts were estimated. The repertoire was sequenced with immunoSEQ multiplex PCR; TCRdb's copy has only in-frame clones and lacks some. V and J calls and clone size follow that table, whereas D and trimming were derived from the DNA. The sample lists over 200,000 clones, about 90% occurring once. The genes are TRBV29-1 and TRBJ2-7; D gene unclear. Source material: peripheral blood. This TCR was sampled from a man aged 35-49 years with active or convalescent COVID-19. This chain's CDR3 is CSVEADYEQYF. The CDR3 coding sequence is TGCAGCGTTGAGGCAGACTACGAGCAGTACTTC.